Below, 30 T cell receptor beta chains from the same sample are listed, as sequenced in a study of cytomegalovirus exposure and HLA in healthy donors. The PCR was carried out with 60 Vbeta primers and 13 Jbeta primers. Some clones are missing from TCRdb's copy, which holds only in-frame ones; the method was immunoSEQ multiplex PCR. The data contain under 200,000 clones, around 78% of them seen just once; the ten biggest clones take up about 1.4%. Sequencing input: PBMCs. Source of these receptors: a man in his forties or fifties in good health and CMV-seronegative.

The chain combines TRBV2 with TRBJ2-2; 14 positions agree with TRBD2. V dropped 7 bases and J dropped 4; count of bases not matched to a gene: 2. Germline assignment: CDR1 SNHLY and CDR2 FYNNEI. This CDR3 is 15 amino acids long. Here the CDR3 reads CASTGTSGSTGELFF. Written as DNA, the CDR3 is TGTGCCAGCACGGGGACTAGCGGGAGCACCGGGGAGCTGTTTTTT.

The count of this clone is one. This chain joins TRBV7-9 and TRBJ1-4; possible D gene TRBD1, 5 bases. Germline V gene data show CDR1 as SEHNR and CDR2 as FQNEAQ (reference sequence). This CDR3 has 15 residues. The germline V and J ends were trimmed by 3 bases and 5 bases, with 13 bases remaining between them. The CDR3 DNA reads as TGTGCCAGCAGCTTCAGGCAGGGTGGAAATGAAAAACTGTTTTTT. Translated: CASSFRQGGNEKLFF.

CDR3 in DNA: TGTGCCAGCAGCTTAGAGGTAGCGGCGAACACCGGGGAGCTGTTTTTT. This encodes CASSLEVAANTGELFF. The rearrangement joins TRBV7-6 to TRBJ2-2, with TRBD2 as a possible D gene (6 bases). Trimming took off 1 base at V and 0 bases at J, with 9 bases between the two ends. Germline lookup yields CDR1 SGHVS and CDR2 FNYEAQ. CDR3 length equals 16 residues.

In regard to this clone: The junction does not match germline at one end; this may be a read error. V is TRBV7-9 and J is TRBJ2-1; D possibly corresponds to TRBD1 (5 bases). CDR1 and CDR2 from the germline V gene are SEHNR and FQNEAQ (reference sequence). The CDR3 is made up of 12 amino acids. The CDR3 spells CSSSVDTGEQFF. The CDR3 DNA is TGTTCCAGCAGCGTGGACACCGGTGAGCAGTTCTTC.

J is TRBJ2-7 and V is TRBV10-1; tentative D call: TRBD1 (6 bases). This CDR3 has 13 residues. Trimming left V 5 bases short and J 4 bases short, with 12 bases between. Germline V gene data show CDR1 as WNHNN and CDR2 as SYGVQD (reference sequence). Here the CDR3 reads CASSTGLGYEQYF. The CDR3, as DNA: TGCGCCAGCAGTACAGGGTTAGGATACGAGCAGTACTTC.

J is TRBJ2-5 and V is TRBV5-4, with 8 bases lining up with TRBD1. V lost 3 bases and J lost 4; bases outside the gene matches: 11. This CDR3 is 16 amino acids long. The germline CDR1 and CDR2 sequences are SGHNT and YYREEE (reference sequence). This chain's CDR3 is CASSSGTGQGRETQYF. CDR3 bases: TGTGCCAGCAGCTCGGGTACAGGACAGGGACGAGAGACCCAGTACTTC.

V and J are TRBV29-1 and TRBJ2-3; D may be TRBD1 (5 bases). CDR3 length: 15 residues. Per germline, CDR1 SQVTM and CDR2 ANQGSEA. The V end was cut by 3 bases, the J end by 4 bases, with 17 bases between. For the CDR3, the DNA is TGCAGCGTTGACCAAACCCTCGAAGGGGCAGATACGCAGTATTTT. Protein sequence: CSVDQTLEGADTQYF.

The chain links TRBV28 to TRBJ2-7, with TRBD2 matching over 13 bases. This CDR3 has 15 residues. V lost 5 bases, J lost 4 bases, and 5 bases stayed unmatched. Germline V CDR1 and CDR2: MDHEN, SYDVKM. The chain's CDR3 is CASSRLAGGGYEQYF. For the CDR3, the DNA is TGTGCCAGCAGTCGACTAGCGGGAGGAGGATACGAGCAGTACTTC.

V gene TRBV5-1 combines with J gene TRBJ2-5; 9 bases are shared with TRBD1. Trimming removed 4 bases from V and 11 bases from J; junction bases left unmatched: 15. The CDR3 runs to 15 residues. Germline CDR1 reads SGHRS; CDR2 reads YFSETQ. CDR3 region: CASSQGRDRVWEQYF. The CDR3 bases are TGCGCCAGCAGCCAAGGCCGGGACAGGGTGTGGGAGCAGTACTTC.

The chain recombines TRBV5-4 with TRBJ1-1; tentative D call: TRBD1 (5 bases). V shed 4 bases and J shed 1 base, with 14 bases lying between them. The CDR3 totals 15 residues. Per germline, CDR1 SGHNT and CDR2 YYREEE (reference sequence). The CDR3 loop reads CASSPRSRENTEAFF. Written as DNA, the CDR3 is TGTGCCAGCAGCCCTCGTAGCAGGGAGAACACTGAAGCTTTCTTT.

This clone was picked up one time. This chain uses TRBV28 with TRBJ2-2; a possible D gene is TRBD2 (6 bases). The CDR3 is 17 amino acids. CDR1 is MDHEN, CDR2 SYDVKM, per germline. Deletions cut 6 bases from V and 4 bases from J, with 21 bases between. For the CDR3, the DNA is TGTGCCAGCAGCCCGTGGGACTCCAACCCCGTCACCGGGGAGCTGTTTTTT. This translates into CASSPWDSNPVTGELFF.

Worth noting for this clone: One end of the junction varies from germline; a read error may be responsible. This sequence joins TRBV18 and TRBJ1-2; D may be TRBD1 (6 bases). The CDR3 is 14 amino acids. Germline V gene data show CDR1 as KGHSH and CDR2 as LQKENI. CDR3 region: CAGSSSQGKDGYTF. CDR3 in DNA: TGTGCCGGCTCATCCTCACAGGGAAAAGATGGCTACACCTTC.

CDR3 sequence (DNA): TGTGCCAGCAGTCTCTATAATGAAAAACTGTTTTTT. It encodes CASSLYNEKLFF. V gene TRBV25-1 combines with J gene TRBJ1-4; no reliable D call. Germline V gene lookup returns CDR1 MGHDK and CDR2 SYGVNS. V dropped 5 bases and J dropped 4 bases, with 5 bases sitting between them. The CDR3 has 12 residues.

This chain uses TRBV7-3 with TRBJ2-2; weak D call: TRBD2 (6 bases). The CDR3 is made up of 15 amino acids. CDR1 and CDR2 (germline): SGHTA, FQGTGA. Trimming shortened V by 8 bases and J by 4 bases, and 17 bases separated the two germline ends. The CDR3 here is CASPSRGYGTGELFF. CDR3 in DNA: TGTGCCAGCCCCTCCCGGGGGTATGGCACCGGGGAGCTGTTTTTT.

The rearrangement links TRBV6-5 to TRBJ1-1, with D hard to call. The CDR3 totals 14 residues. Deletions cut 2 bases from V and 6 bases from J, with 13 bases between. Per the germline V gene, CDR1 is MNHEY and CDR2 is SVGAGI. CDR3 in DNA: TGTGCCAGCAGTTACGATTTTGGGCGGGCTGAAGCTTTCTTT. Protein: CASSYDFGRAEAFF.

Details on this clone: A junction boundary mismatches the germline segment, possibly from a read error. CDR3 residues: CVSSLAGGVDTQYF. CDR3 nucleotide sequence: TGCGTCAGCAGCTTGGCGGGGGGCGTAGATACGCAGTATTTT. V is TRBV5-1 and J is TRBJ2-3; TRBD2 matches 8 bases. Germline V gives CDR1 SGHRS, CDR2 YFSETQ. The CDR3 length is 14 residues.

The V and J genes are TRBV15 and TRBJ2-5, with D maybe TRBD2 (6 bases). Germline assignment: CDR1 LNHNV and CDR2 YYDKDF (reference sequence). Trimming shortened V by 3 bases and J by 3 bases, and 17 bases separated the two germline ends. The CDR3 has 16 residues. CDR3 nucleotides: TGTGCCACCAGCAGGGAAACAATAGCGGTGGAAGAGACCCAGTACTTC. Translated: CATSRETIAVEETQYF.

This chain links TRBV28 with TRBJ2-7; possibly TRBD2 for D (6 bases). Germline loops: CDR1 MDHEN, CDR2 SYDVKM. The CDR3 loop spans 14 amino acids. Trimming took off 8 bases at V and 2 bases at J, with 16 bases between the two ends. CDR3 bases: TGTGCCAGCCGATTACCGGGACTGGCCTACGAGCAGTACTTC. It translates to CASRLPGLAYEQYF.

The chain has TRBV19 and TRBJ1-5, with 9 positions matching TRBD1. The CDR3 is 15 residues long. V trimming: 1 base; J trimming: 6 bases; junction bases outside the gene matches: 4. Per the germline V gene, CDR1 is LNHDA and CDR2 is SQIVND (reference sequence). The CDR3 coding sequence is TGTGCCAGTAGTATAGGGGGACAGGGAGGTCAGCCCCAGCATTTT. This codes for CASSIGGQGGQPQHF.

CDR3 nucleotide sequence: TGCGCCAGCAGCCAAGATCCGACTTCGGCGTATGGCTACACCTTC. Translating gives CASSQDPTSAYGYTF. The rearrangement joins TRBV4-1 to TRBJ1-2; no clear D. V was shortened by 0 bases and J by 5 bases, with 13 bases between the two germline ends. The length of the CDR3 is 15 residues. Germline V gene lookup returns CDR1 MGHRA and CDR2 YSYEKL.

This rearrangement joins TRBV6-6 to TRBJ2-2; D is unclear. V shed 5 bases and J shed 3 bases, with 7 bases lying between them. Germline loops: CDR1 MNHNY, CDR2 SVGAGI (reference sequence). This CDR3 contains 13 residues. Written as DNA, the CDR3 is TGTGCCAGCAGTACCCCGGACACCGGGGAGCTGTTTTTT. Protein sequence: CASSTPDTGELFF.

V gene TRBV5-1 combines with J gene TRBJ2-1; TRBD1 aligns across 12 bases. Germline V gene sequence: CDR1 SGHRS, CDR2 YFSETQ. Germline trimming cut 4 bases from V and 5 bases from J; bases unmatched to any gene: 4. The CDR3 contains 15 residues. CDR3 sequence reads: CASSPGTGGNNEQFF. The CDR3 region has the DNA TGCGCCAGCAGCCCGGGGACAGGGGGCAACAATGAGCAGTTCTTC.

This CDR3 is CASSLGAGTEAFF. The CDR3 nucleotides are TGTGCCAGCAGCTTAGGGGCAGGCACTGAAGCTTTCTTT. The gene calls are TRBV7-9 and TRBJ1-1; D not certain. Deletions cut 1 base from V and 4 bases from J, with 7 bases between. The CDR3 has 13 amino acids. From germline, CDR1 is SEHNR and CDR2 FQNEAQ (reference sequence).

This clone was seen a few times. The chain recombines TRBV19 with TRBJ2-7; 9 nucleotides line up with TRBD2. V dropped 1 base and J dropped 3; count of bases not matched to a gene: 4. CDR3 length equals 15 residues. From germline, CDR1 is LNHDA and CDR2 SQIVND (reference sequence). The chain's CDR3 is CASSIGPSGIYEQYF. The DNA of the CDR3 is TGTGCCAGTAGTATAGGGCCTAGCGGGATCTACGAGCAGTACTTC.

The table lists this clone with a few counts. The chain couples TRBV7-9 to TRBJ2-4; weak D call: TRBD2 (6 bases). The CDR3 consists of 16 residues. V lost 4 bases to trimming and J lost 0 bases, with 13 bases between them. Per the germline V gene, CDR1 is SEHNR and CDR2 is FQNEAQ (reference sequence). In DNA form, the CDR3 reads TGTGCCAGCAGCTCGGCGGGGTATTTAGCCAAAAACATTCAGTACTTC. It yields the protein CASSSAGYLAKNIQYF.

This clone occurred a few times. The CDR3 spells CAFPKGATGELFF. CDR3 DNA sequence: TGTGCCTTCCCAAAGGGGGCGACCGGGGAGCTGTTTTTT. This chain connects TRBV30 to TRBJ2-2; 7 positions agree with TRBD1. Looked up from germline, CDR1 is GTSNPN and CDR2 is SVGIG (reference sequence). The junction had 7 bases not matched to a gene; V was cut back by 7 bases and J by 5 bases. This CDR3 region has 13 residues.

The chain is built from TRBV19 and TRBJ2-3; no firm D call. Germline CDR1 LNHDA, CDR2 SQIVND (reference sequence). The CDR3 spans 15 residues. V shed 1 base and J shed 2 bases, with 10 bases lying between them. The CDR3 region is CASSIVGRYTDTQYF. Here the CDR3 DNA reads TGTGCCAGTAGTATAGTAGGCAGGTACACAGATACGCAGTATTTT.

The chain employs TRBV28 and TRBJ1-2; D is possibly TRBD1 (5 bases). V was shortened by 2 bases and J by 0 bases, with 7 bases between the two germline ends. There are 14 residues in the CDR3. From germline, CDR1 is MDHEN and CDR2 SYDVKM. The CDR3 protein is CASSLGGANYGYTF. CDR3 DNA sequence: TGTGCCAGCAGTTTAGGGGGGGCTAACTATGGCTACACCTTC.

The chain couples TRBV28 to TRBJ1-2; 12 bases align to TRBD1. Germline V gene lookup returns CDR1 MDHEN and CDR2 SYDVKM. CDR3 size: 14 residues. V lost 5 bases, J lost 2 bases, and 0 bases stayed unmatched. The CDR3 DNA is TGTGCCAGCAGTGGGACAGGGGGCAACTATGGCTACACCTTC. Translating it yields CASSGTGGNYGYTF.

The rearrangement uses TRBV15 and TRBJ1-2; a possible D gene is TRBD1 (6 bases). V lost 6 bases, J lost 4 bases, and 15 bases lay in between. The CDR3 extends over 14 amino acids. Germline V gives CDR1 LNHNV, CDR2 YYDKDF (reference sequence). In DNA form, the CDR3 reads TGTGCCACCAGTCCTCGGACAGAAAGCTATGGCTACACCTTC. Its translation: CATSPRTESYGYTF.